The 11 T cell receptor beta chains listed next were all sequenced from one sample in a study of graft-versus-host responses after intestinal transplantation. Measured with immunoSEQ multiplex PCR; TCRdb has only the in-frame clones, and not every one. The sample yields about 9,500 clones, roughly 90% seen once. This material consisted of PBMCs, taken 242 days after intestinal transplant. These receptors originate from a human patient who received an intestinal transplant, so some T cells may come from the graft donor.

The chain combines TRBV19 with TRBJ2-1; TRBD1 matches at 10 bases. V lost 1 base to trimming and J lost 4 bases; unmatched junction nucleotides: 13. From germline, CDR1 is LNHDA and CDR2 SQIVND (reference sequence). The CDR3 is 19 amino acids. CDR3 sequence reads: CASSIVNFAWDRGYNEQFF. The DNA of the CDR3 is TGTGCCAGTAGTATAGTTAACTTTGCGTGGGACAGGGGATACAATGAGCAGTTCTTC.

The chain recombines TRBV5-1 with TRBJ1-1; 7 positions agree with TRBD1. Germline CDR1 and CDR2: SGHRS and YFSETQ. The V segment lost 5 bases and the J segment 1 base; nucleotides outside the gene matches: 2. The CDR3 sequence is 13 residues long. The CDR3 reads CASRRTGNTEAFF. The CDR3 nucleotides read TGCGCCAGCAGGAGGACAGGGAACACTGAAGCTTTCTTT.

The rearrangement uses TRBV10-1 and TRBJ2-3, with D unresolved. Looked up from germline, CDR1 is WNHNN and CDR2 is SYGVQD (reference sequence). V lost 0 bases, J lost 5 bases, and 0 bases lay in between. The CDR3 has 11 amino acids. The CDR3 loop reads CASSESDTQYF. The CDR3 bases are TGCGCCAGCAGTGAGTCAGATACGCAGTATTTT.

This clone was seen only once. The chain recombines TRBV5-5 with TRBJ2-4, with 7 bases identical to TRBD1. Germline V gene data show CDR1 as SGHKS and CDR2 as YYEKEE (reference sequence). The junction had 1 base not matched to a gene; V was cut back by 1 base and J by 3 bases. The CDR3 totals 14 residues. For the CDR3, the DNA is TGTGCCAGCAGCTTGTGGGACAGCAAAAACATTCAGTACTTC. Translation gives CASSLWDSKNIQYF.

This sequence joins TRBV2 and TRBJ2-7; 10 nucleotides align to TRBD2. This CDR3 has 13 residues. The germline V gene has CDR1 SNHLY and CDR2 FYNNEI. The V and J ends lost 7 bases and 4 bases, in that order; junction bases with no gene match: 4. The chain's CDR3 is CASTASGRYEQYF. CDR3 DNA: TGTGCCAGCACGGCTAGCGGGAGATACGAGCAGTACTTC.

The chain is built from TRBV11-2 and TRBJ2-5, with D perhaps matching TRBD2 (6 bases). With the DNA end fitting TRBJ2-7 better, the J assignment may be wrong. Germline assignment: CDR1 SGHAT and CDR2 FQNNGV. This CDR3 region has 17 residues. The CDR3 protein is CASSQWMSGLRTYEQYF. CDR3 nucleotide sequence: TGTGCCAGCAGCCAGTGGATGTCGGGACTCCGGACCTACGAGCAGTACTTC.

This chain connects TRBV10-3 to TRBJ2-2; 13 positions match TRBD2. CDR3 length equals 17 residues. Germline V lookup: CDR1 ENHRY, CDR2 SYGVKD. V lost 3 bases, J lost 4 bases, and 5 bases stayed unmatched. The CDR3 sequence is CAISEGLAGAITGELFF. The CDR3 DNA follows: TGTGCCATCAGTGAAGGACTAGCGGGAGCGATCACCGGGGAGCTGTTTTTT.

The gene calls are TRBV27 and TRBJ2-2; 11 bases line up with TRBD2. Germline CDR1 and CDR2: MNHEY and SMNVEV (reference sequence). V was clipped by 0 bases and J by 3 bases; unmatched bases: 6. The CDR3 length is 18 residues. As DNA, the CDR3 is TGTGCCAGCAGTTTATCGGTAGCGGGAGGGCCTTACACCGGGGAGCTGTTTTTT. Translation: CASSLSVAGGPYTGELFF.

The genes are TRBV7-2 and TRBJ1-2; a weak D match, TRBD1 (5 bases). From germline, CDR1 is SGHTA and CDR2 FQGNSA. V gave up 2 bases and J gave up 0 bases, with 13 bases separating them. The CDR3 covers 16 residues. The CDR3: CASSLRWRGPNYGYTF. The CDR3 region has the DNA TGTGCCAGCAGCTTAAGGTGGAGGGGTCCTAACTATGGCTACACCTTC.

The chain joins TRBV27 to TRBJ1-1; tentative D call: TRBD1 (5 bases). Germline CDR1 is MNHEY and CDR2 is SMNVEV (reference sequence). The CDR3 covers 13 residues. The V and J ends lost 5 bases and 2 bases respectively, with 9 bases between them. CDR3 protein: CASSDRDNTEAFF. CDR3 DNA sequence: TGTGCCAGCAGTGACCGGGACAACACTGAAGCTTTCTTT.

The sample holds a few counts of this clone. The CDR3 loop is CASHDRGRGETQYF. The CDR3 coding sequence is TGTGCCAGTCACGACAGGGGCAGGGGAGAGACCCAGTACTTC. This chain connects TRBV6-1 to TRBJ2-5, with TRBD1 matching 8 bases. The CDR3 loop spans 14 amino acids. Germline CDR1 reads MNHNS; CDR2 reads SASEGT. The J segment lost 4 bases and the V segment lost 9 bases, leaving 10 bases of the junction unmatched.